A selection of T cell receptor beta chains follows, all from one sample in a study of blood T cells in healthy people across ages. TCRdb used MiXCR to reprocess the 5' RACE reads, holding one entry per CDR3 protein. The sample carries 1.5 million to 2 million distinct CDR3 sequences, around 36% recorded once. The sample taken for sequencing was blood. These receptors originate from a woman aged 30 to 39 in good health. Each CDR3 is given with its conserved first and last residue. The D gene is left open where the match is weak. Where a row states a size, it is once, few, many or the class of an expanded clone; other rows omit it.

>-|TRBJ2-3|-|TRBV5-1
CASSLVGTSNTDTQYF
TGCGCCAGCAGCTTGGTAGGGACCTCAAACACAGATACGCAGTATTTT
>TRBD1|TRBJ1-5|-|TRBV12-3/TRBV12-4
CASSLHQGGVQPQHF
TGTGCCAGCAGTTTACATCAAGGGGGCGTTCAGCCCCAGCATTTT
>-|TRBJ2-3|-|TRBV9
CASGVEGGPRYTQYF
TGTGCCAGCGGCGTAGAAGGCGGGCCTCGGTATACGCAGTATTTT
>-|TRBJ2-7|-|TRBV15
CATSSGSGNYYEQYF
TGTGCCACCAGCAGTGGAAGCGGCAACTATTACGAGCAGTACTTC
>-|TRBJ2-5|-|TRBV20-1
CRAPADVETQYF
TGCAGGGCTCCAGCGGATGTGGAGACCCAGTACTTC
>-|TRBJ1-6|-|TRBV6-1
CASCSGRSPLHF
TGTGCCAGCTGTTCAGGAAGATCACCCCTCCACTTT
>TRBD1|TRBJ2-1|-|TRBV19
CASSSTGGSKFF
TGTGCCAGTAGCTCAACAGGGGGATCGAAGTTCTTC
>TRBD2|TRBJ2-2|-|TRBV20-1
CSAPRGRNTGELFF
TGCAGTGCCCCCCGCGGGAGGAACACCGGGGAGCTGTTTTTT
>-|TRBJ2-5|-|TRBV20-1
CSARAGHGKTQYF
TGCAGTGCTAGAGCTGGACATGGGAAGACCCAGTACTTC
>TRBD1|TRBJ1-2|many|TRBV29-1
CSVALGQFYGYTF
TGCAGCGTTGCGTTGGGACAGTTCTATGGCTACACCTTC
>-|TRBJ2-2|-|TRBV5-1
CASSFGTRRNNTGELFF
TGCGCCAGCAGCTTCGGTACACGGCGGAATAACACCGGGGAGCTGTTTTTT
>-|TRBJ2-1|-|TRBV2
CASMGARTDEQFF
TGTGCCAGCATGGGGGCTAGAACAGATGAGCAGTTCTTC
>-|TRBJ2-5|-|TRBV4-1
CASSQEESAGRETQYF
TGCGCCAGCAGCCAAGAAGAATCTGCGGGAAGAGAGACCCAGTACTTC